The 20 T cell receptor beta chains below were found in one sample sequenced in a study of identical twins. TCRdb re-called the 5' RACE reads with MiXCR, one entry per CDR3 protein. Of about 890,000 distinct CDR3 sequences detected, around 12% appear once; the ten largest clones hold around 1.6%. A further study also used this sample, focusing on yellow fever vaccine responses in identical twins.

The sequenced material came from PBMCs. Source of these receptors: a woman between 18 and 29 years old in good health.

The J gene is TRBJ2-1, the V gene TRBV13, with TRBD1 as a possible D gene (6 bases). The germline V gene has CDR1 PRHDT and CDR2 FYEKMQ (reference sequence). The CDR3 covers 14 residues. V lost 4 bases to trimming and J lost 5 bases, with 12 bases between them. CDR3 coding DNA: TGTGCCAGCAGCTCAGGGGCCTGGGACAATGAGCAGTTCTTC. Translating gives CASSSGAWDNEQFF.

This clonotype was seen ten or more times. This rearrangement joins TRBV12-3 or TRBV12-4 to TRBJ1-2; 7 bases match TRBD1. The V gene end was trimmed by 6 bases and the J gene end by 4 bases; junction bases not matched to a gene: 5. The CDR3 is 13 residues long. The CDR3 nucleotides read TGTGCCAGCAGCCGGGACAGCCTCTATGGCTACACCTTC. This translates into CASSRDSLYGYTF.

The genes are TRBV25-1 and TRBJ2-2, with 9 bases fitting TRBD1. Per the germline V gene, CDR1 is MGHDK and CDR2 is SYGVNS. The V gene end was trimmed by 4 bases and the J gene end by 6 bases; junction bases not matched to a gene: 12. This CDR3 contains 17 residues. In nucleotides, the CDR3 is TGTGCCAGCAGTGGGGCCTTCCGGGACAGGGCCGCCGGGGAGCTGTTTTTT. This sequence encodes CASSGAFRDRAAGELFF.

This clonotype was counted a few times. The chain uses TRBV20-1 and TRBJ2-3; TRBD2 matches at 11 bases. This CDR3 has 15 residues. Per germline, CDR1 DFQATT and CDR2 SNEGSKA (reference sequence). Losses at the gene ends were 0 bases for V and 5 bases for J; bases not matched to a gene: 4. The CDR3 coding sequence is TGCAGTGCTAGAGATAGCGGGAGGGCTGGAGATACGCAGTATTTT. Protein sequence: CSARDSGRAGDTQYF.

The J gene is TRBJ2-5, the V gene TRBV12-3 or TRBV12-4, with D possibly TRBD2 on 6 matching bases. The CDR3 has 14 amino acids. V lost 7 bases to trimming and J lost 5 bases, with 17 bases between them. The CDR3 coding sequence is TGTGCCAGCACTCTCTCGGAGGGGATGGAGACCCAGTACTTC. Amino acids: CASTLSEGMETQYF.

The CDR3: CASSQVQGQNEQFF. The DNA for the CDR3 is TGTGCCAGCAGTCAAGTTCAGGGGCAGAATGAGCAGTTCTTC. The chain is built from TRBV12-3 or TRBV12-4 and TRBJ2-1; TRBD1 might be the D (6 bases). The CDR3 is 14 residues long. The V and J ends lost 5 bases and 7 bases respectively, with 15 bases between them.

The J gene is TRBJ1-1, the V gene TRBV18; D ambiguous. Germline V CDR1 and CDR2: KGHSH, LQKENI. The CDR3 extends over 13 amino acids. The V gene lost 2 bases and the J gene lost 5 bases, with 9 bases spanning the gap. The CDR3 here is CASSPGEETEAFF. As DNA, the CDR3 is TGTGCCAGCTCACCAGGGGAAGAGACTGAAGCTTTCTTT. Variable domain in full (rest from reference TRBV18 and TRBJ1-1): NAGVMQNPRHLVRRRGQEARLRCSPMKGHSHVYWYRQLPEEGLKFMVYLQKENIIDESGMPKERFSAEFPKEGPSILRIQQVVRGDSAAYFCASSPGEETEAFFGQGTRLTVV.

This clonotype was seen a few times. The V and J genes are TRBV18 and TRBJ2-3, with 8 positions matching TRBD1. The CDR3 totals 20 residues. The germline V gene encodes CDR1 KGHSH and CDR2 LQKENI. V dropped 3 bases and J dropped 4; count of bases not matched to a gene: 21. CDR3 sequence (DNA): TGTGCCAGCTCACCCGGCCGTCCTTCAGGGGGCCGCTCTGGTGCAGATACGCAGTATTTT. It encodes CASSPGRPSGGRSGADTQYF. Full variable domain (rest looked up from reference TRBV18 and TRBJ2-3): NAGVMQNPRHLVRRRGQEARLRCSPMKGHSHVYWYRQLPEEGLKFMVYLQKENIIDESGMPKERFSAEFPKEGPSILRIQQVVRGDSAAYFCASSPGRPSGGRSGADTQYFGPGTRLTVL.

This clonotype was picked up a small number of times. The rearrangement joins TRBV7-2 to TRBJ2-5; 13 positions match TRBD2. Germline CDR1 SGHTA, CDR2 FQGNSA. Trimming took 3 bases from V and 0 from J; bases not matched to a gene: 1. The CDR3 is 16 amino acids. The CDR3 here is CASSFGTSGNQETQYF. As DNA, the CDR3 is TGTGCCAGCAGCTTTGGGACTAGCGGGAACCAAGAGACCCAGTACTTC.

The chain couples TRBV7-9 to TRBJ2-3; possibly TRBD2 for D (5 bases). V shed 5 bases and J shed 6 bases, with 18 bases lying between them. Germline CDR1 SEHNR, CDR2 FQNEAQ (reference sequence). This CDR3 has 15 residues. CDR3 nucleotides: TGTGCCAGCAGCATCCGAGAGGAGGCGGTCGATACGCAGTATTTT. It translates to CASSIREEAVDTQYF. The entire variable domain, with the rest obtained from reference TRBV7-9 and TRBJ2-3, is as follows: DTGVSQNPRHKITKRGQNVTFRCDPISEHNRLYWYRQTLGQGPEFLTYFQNEAQLEKSRLLSDRFSAERPKGSFSTLEIQRTEQGDSAMYLCASSIREEAVDTQYFGPGTRLTVL.

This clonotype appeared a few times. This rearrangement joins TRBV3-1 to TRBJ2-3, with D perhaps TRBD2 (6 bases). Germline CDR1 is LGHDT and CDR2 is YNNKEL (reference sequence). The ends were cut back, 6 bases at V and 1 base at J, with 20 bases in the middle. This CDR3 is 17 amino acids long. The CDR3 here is CASSQNLGGYRTDTQYF. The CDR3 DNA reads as TGTGCCAGCAGTCAAAACCTCGGGGGTTACCGCACAGATACGCAGTATTTT.

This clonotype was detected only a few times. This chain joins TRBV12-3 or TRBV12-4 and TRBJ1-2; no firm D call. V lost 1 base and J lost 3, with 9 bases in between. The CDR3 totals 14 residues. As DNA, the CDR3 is TGTGCCAGCAGTTTAGGGCCGGTTTACTATGGCTACACCTTC. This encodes CASSLGPVYYGYTF.

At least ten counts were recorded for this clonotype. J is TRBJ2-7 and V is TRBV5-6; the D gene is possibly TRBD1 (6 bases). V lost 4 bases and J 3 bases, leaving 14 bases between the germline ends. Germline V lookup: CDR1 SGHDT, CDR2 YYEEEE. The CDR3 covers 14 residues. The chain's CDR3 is CASSAEGGIYEQYF. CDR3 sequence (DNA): TGTGCCAGCAGCGCAGAAGGGGGAATCTACGAGCAGTACTTC.

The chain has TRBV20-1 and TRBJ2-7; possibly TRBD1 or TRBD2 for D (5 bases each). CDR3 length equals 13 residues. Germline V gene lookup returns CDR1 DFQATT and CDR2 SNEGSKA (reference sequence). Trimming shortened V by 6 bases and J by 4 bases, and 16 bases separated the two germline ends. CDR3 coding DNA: TGCAGTGCACTTGGGACGGCAGCTTACGAGCAGTACGTC. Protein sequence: CSALGTAAYEQYV.

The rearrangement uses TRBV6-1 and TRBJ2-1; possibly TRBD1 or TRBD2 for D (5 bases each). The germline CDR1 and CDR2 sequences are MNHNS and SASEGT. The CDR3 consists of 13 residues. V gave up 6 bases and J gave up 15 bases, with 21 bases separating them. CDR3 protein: CASSPHAGGVWFF. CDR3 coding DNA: TGTGCCAGCAGCCCCCACGCTGGGGGAGTTTGGTTCTTC.

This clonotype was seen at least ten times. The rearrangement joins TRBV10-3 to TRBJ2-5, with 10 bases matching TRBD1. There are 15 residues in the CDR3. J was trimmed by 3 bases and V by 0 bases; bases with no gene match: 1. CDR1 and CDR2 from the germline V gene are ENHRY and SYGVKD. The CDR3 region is CAISESGTGEETQYF. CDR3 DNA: TGTGCCATCAGTGAGTCAGGGACAGGGGAAGAGACCCAGTACTTC.

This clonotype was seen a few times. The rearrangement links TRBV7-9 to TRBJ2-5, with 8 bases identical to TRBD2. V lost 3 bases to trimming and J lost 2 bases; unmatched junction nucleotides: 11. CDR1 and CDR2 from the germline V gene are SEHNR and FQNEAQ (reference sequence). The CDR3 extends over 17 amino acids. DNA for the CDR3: TGTGCCAGCAGCTTTGCCCTTAGCGGGGAGACTCAAGAGACCCAGTACTTC. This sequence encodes CASSFALSGETQETQYF.

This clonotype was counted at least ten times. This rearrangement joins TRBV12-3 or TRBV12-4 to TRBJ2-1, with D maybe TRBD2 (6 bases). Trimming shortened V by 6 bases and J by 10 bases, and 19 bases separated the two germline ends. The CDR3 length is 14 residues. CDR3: CASSPGGLSNEQFF. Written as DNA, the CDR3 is TGTGCCAGCAGCCCCGGAGGACTATCCAACGAGCAGTTCTTC.

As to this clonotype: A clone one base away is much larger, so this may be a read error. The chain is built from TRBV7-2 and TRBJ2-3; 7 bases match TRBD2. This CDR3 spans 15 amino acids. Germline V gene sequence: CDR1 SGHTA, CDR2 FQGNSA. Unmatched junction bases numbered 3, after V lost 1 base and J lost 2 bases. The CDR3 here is CASSLGAGNTDTQYF. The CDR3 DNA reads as TGTGCCAGCAGCTTAGGAGCGGGGAACACAGATACGCAGTATTTT.

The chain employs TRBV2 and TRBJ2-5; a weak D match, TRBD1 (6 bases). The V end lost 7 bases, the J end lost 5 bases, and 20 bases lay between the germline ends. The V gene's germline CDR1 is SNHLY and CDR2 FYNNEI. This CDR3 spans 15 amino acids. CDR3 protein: CASTPQGQPGETQYF. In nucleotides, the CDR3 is TGTGCCAGCACCCCCCAGGGACAACCGGGGGAGACCCAGTACTTC.